Below, 30 T cell receptor beta chains from the same sample are listed, as sequenced in a study of PD-L1 blockade in urothelial cancer. The sample's time point: pretreatment peripheral blood. Produced via immunoSEQ multiplex PCR; TCRdb's table is partial and in-frame only. The repertoire consists of 65,000 to 80,000 clones, with 75% to 90% occurring once and the leading ten covering 3.5% to 5%. Sequenced material: PBMCs, taken around atezolizumab (anti-PD-L1) treatment. The receptors shown here come from an older man with urothelial cancer.

The chain links TRBV21-1 to TRBJ2-7; the table's TRBD2 call for D was not verified on the DNA. TRBV21-1 is labeled a pseudogene. The CDR3 is 12 amino acids. CDR3 in DNA: TGTGCCAGCAGCAAGGGGGGGGCCGAGCAGTACTTC. Translated, it gives CASSKGGAEQYF.

This chain connects TRBV28 to TRBJ2-7; unclear D gene. CDR1 is MDHEN, CDR2 SYDVKM, per germline. V lost 2 bases to trimming and J lost 5 bases, with 10 bases between them. CDR3 length equals 13 residues. This CDR3 is CASSLAPVHEQYF. The CDR3, as DNA: TGTGCCAGCAGTTTAGCGCCGGTCCACGAGCAGTACTTC.

The rearrangement links TRBV27 to TRBJ2-5; a weak D match, TRBD1 (6 bases). V was cut by 3 bases and J by 1 base, with 15 bases left in between. Per the germline V gene, CDR1 is MNHEY and CDR2 is SMNVEV (reference sequence). The CDR3 is 16 amino acids. CDR3 sequence reads: CASSFRVMGAQETQYF. Here the CDR3 DNA reads TGTGCCAGCAGTTTCCGGGTCATGGGGGCCCAAGAGACCCAGTACTTC.

The CDR3 region is CASSPSGGMNIQYF. In DNA form, the CDR3 reads TGTGCCAGCTCACCATCCGGGGGGATGAACATTCAGTACTTC. The chain combines TRBV18 with TRBJ2-4; 7 bases are a match to TRBD2. Germline CDR1 reads KGHSH; CDR2 reads LQKENI. The CDR3 runs 14 residues. The trim removed 2 bases at V and 7 bases at J, leaving 5 bases unmatched.

V gene TRBV5-4 combines with J gene TRBJ2-7; 10 nucleotides agree with TRBD2. J gave up 3 bases and V 0 bases, and 3 bases lay outside the gene matches. Germline loops: CDR1 SGHNT, CDR2 YYREEE (reference sequence). CDR3 size: 15 residues. CDR3 sequence (DNA): TGTGCCAGCAGCTTGGAACTAGCGGGAAGCTACGAGCAGTACTTC. Translation gives CASSLELAGSYEQYF.

V gene TRBV6-5 combines with J gene TRBJ1-1; maybe TRBD1 (6 bases). The germline CDR1 and CDR2 sequences are MNHEY and SVGAGI. This CDR3 has 11 amino acids. Trimming removed 5 bases from V and 12 bases from J, with 13 bases in between. The CDR3, as DNA: TGTGCCAGCAGTGAACAGGGTAGGCCTTTCTTT. Amino acids: CASSEQGRPFF.

This chain joins TRBV6-1 and TRBJ2-7, with D maybe TRBD1 (5 bases). Germline loops: CDR1 MNHNS, CDR2 SASEGT. Trimming took off 5 bases at V and 3 bases at J, with 11 bases between the two ends. The CDR3 length is 13 residues. The CDR3, as DNA: TGTGCCAGCAGTTCAGAAACAGGCTACGAGCAGTACTTC. It encodes CASSSETGYEQYF.

The CDR3 reads CASSEPGLGGMGGRTQYF. The CDR3 region has the DNA TGTGCCAGCAGTGAACCGGGTTTGGGCGGGATGGGGGGGCGTACCCAGTACTTC. The V and J genes are TRBV2 and TRBJ2-5; tentatively, D is TRBD2 (7 bases). The V gene lost 2 bases and the J gene lost 8 bases, with 27 bases spanning the gap. This CDR3 comprises 18 residues. CDR1 and CDR2 from the germline V gene are SNHLY and FYNNEI.

The chain joins TRBV7-7 to TRBJ2-3; TRBD2 matches 13 bases. The length of the CDR3 is 16 residues. CDR1 is SSHAT and CDR2 is FNYEAQ in the germline V gene (reference sequence). V gave up 3 bases and J gave up 4 bases; unmatched junction bases: 4. In nucleotides, the CDR3 is TGTGCCAGCAGCTTCGGACTAGCGGGAGAAGCAGATACGCAGTATTTT. Translated: CASSFGLAGEADTQYF. Based on the CDR3 plus reference TRBV7-7 and TRBJ2-3, the full variable domain is GAGVSQSPRYKVTKRGQDVTLRCDPISSHATLYWYQQALGQGPEFLTYFNYEAQPDKSGLPSDRFSAERPEGSISTLTIQRTEQRDSAMYRCASSFGLAGEADTQYFGPGTRLTVL.

The CDR3 sequence: CASSDRGSQPQHF. DNA for the CDR3: TGCGCCAGCAGTGACAGGGGCAGCCAGCCCCAGCATTTT. The chain is built from TRBV10-2 and TRBJ1-5; weak D call: TRBD1 (6 bases). The CDR3 loop spans 13 amino acids. CDR1 and CDR2 (germline): WSHSY, SAAADI. V lost 3 bases and J lost 7, with 10 bases in between.

The rearrangement uses TRBV5-1 and TRBJ2-1; TRBD2 agrees at 10 bases. The germline CDR1 and CDR2 sequences are SGHRS and YFSETQ. V lost 2 bases and J lost 5; bases outside the gene matches: 4. This CDR3 contains 15 residues. DNA of the CDR3: TGCGCCAGCAGCTTCCTAGCGGGGGCACACAATGAGCAGTTCTTC. Translation gives CASSFLAGAHNEQFF.

The chain employs TRBV28 and TRBJ2-1, with 9 positions matching TRBD2. J lost 5 bases, V lost 3 bases, and 8 bases had no gene match. The V gene's germline CDR1 is MDHEN and CDR2 SYDVKM. The length of the CDR3 is 16 residues. The DNA of the CDR3 is TGTGCCAGCAGTTTTCGGCGACTAGCGGTTAACAATGAGCAGTTCTTC. It specifies CASSFRRLAVNNEQFF.

This chain joins TRBV10-3 and TRBJ1-1, with 9 bases lining up with TRBD1. CDR3 length equals 13 residues. Germline V gives CDR1 ENHRY, CDR2 SYGVKD. Trimming removed 7 bases from V and 5 bases from J; junction bases left unmatched: 5. This CDR3 is CAIKDRGLTEAFF. As DNA, the CDR3 is TGTGCCATCAAGGACAGGGGATTGACTGAAGCTTTCTTT.

The genes are TRBV23-1 and TRBJ1-5; 9 bases map to TRBD1. TRBV23-1 has ORF status, its function being uncertain. The CDR3 is 15 residues long. Trimming took 11 bases from V and 3 from J; bases not matched to a gene: 11. The CDR3 DNA follows: TGCGCCGTCCGCCCGACAGGGGGACTCAATCAGCCCCAGCATTTT. Protein: CAVRPTGGLNQPQHF.

This clone was detected only once. This rearrangement joins TRBV30 to TRBJ2-5; 7 bases match TRBD1. Germline V gene data show CDR1 as GTSNPN and CDR2 as SVGIG (reference sequence). This CDR3 spans 13 amino acids. The junction had 7 bases not matched to a gene; V was cut back by 8 bases and J by 1 base. CDR3 nucleotides: TGTGCCGGCAGTGGACAGGTCCAAGAGACCCAGTACTTC. Translation gives CAGSGQVQETQYF.

The chain employs TRBV5-1 and TRBJ2-3; possible D gene TRBD1, 6 bases. With 3 bases removed from V and 4 bases from J, the gap between germline ends came to 9 bases. CDR3 length: 13 residues. In germline, CDR1 is SGHRS, CDR2 YFSETQ. This CDR3 reads CASSSRGPDTQYF. DNA for the CDR3: TGCGCCAGCAGCTCCAGGGGACCAGATACGCAGTATTTT.

The chain combines TRBV2 with TRBJ1-1; D is perhaps TRBD1 (5 bases). This CDR3 is built from 14 residues. Trimming removed 6 bases at V and 2 bases at J, with 13 bases between. Germline CDR1 is SNHLY and CDR2 is FYNNEI. Written as DNA, the CDR3 is TGTGCCAGCAGGGGCGGGACCTTTAACACTGAAGCTTTCTTT. This encodes CASRGGTFNTEAFF.

This clone was detected once. The same CDR3 also results from other DNA sequences found in this sample. This sequence joins TRBV6-5 and TRBJ2-7; TRBD2 is a possible D gene (5 bases). The germline V gene encodes CDR1 MNHEY and CDR2 SVGAGI. The CDR3 has 13 residues. V lost 2 bases, J lost 2 bases, and 7 bases lay in between. The CDR3 DNA follows: TGTGCCAGCAGTTACACCGGGGCCTACGAGCAGTACTTC. It yields the protein CASSYTGAYEQYF.

The J gene is TRBJ2-1, the V gene TRBV7-6; 7 bases fit TRBD2. The CDR3 totals 16 residues. V gave up 0 bases and J gave up 9 bases; unmatched junction bases: 11. Germline lookup yields CDR1 SGHVS and CDR2 FNYEAQ. In DNA, the CDR3 is TGTGCCAGCAGCTTAGCTGCTAGCGGTCAGATGTTTGAGCAGTTCTTC. Protein: CASSLAASGQMFEQFF.

This chain joins TRBV10-3 and TRBJ1-4, with TRBD1 as a possible D gene (5 bases). V lost 4 bases and J 2 bases, leaving 8 bases between the germline ends. Germline values: CDR1 ENHRY, CDR2 SYGVKD. The CDR3 runs 14 residues. CDR3 sequence reads: CAISGGGTNEKLFF. CDR3 coding DNA: TGTGCCATCAGTGGGGGGGGTACTAATGAAAAACTGTTTTTT.

J is TRBJ2-1 and V is TRBV9; possible D gene TRBD2, 5 bases. With 4 bases removed from V and 5 bases from J, the gap between germline ends came to 10 bases. The CDR3 loop spans 13 amino acids. The V gene's germline CDR1 is SGDLS and CDR2 YYNGEE. CDR3 sequence (DNA): TGTGCCAGCAGCTCCTGGGAGAACAATGAGCAGTTCTTC. It yields the protein CASSSWENNEQFF.

This rearrangement joins TRBV7-9 to TRBJ2-7; 7 positions agree with TRBD2. J lost 3 bases, V lost 5 bases, and 1 base had no gene match. Looked up from germline, CDR1 is SEHNR and CDR2 is FQNEAQ (reference sequence). The CDR3 spans 12 residues. CDR3 DNA sequence: TGTGCCAGCAGCCCTAGCGGCTACGAGCAGTACTTC. Protein: CASSPSGYEQYF.

V gene TRBV5-1 combines with J gene TRBJ1-1, with D possibly TRBD1 on 6 matching bases. This CDR3 is 15 amino acids long. Germline V gene sequence: CDR1 SGHRS, CDR2 YFSETQ. V dropped 4 bases and J dropped 1 base, with 14 bases sitting between them. The CDR3 spells CASSERGNSNTEAFF. CDR3 sequence (DNA): TGCGCCAGCAGCGAGAGGGGGAACTCGAACACTGAAGCTTTCTTT.

The chain is built from TRBV7-3 and TRBJ2-7; TRBD1 might be the D (5 bases). CDR1 is SGHTA and CDR2 is FQGTGA in the germline V gene. This CDR3 is 15 amino acids long. The V gene lost 2 bases and the J gene lost 0 bases, with 11 bases spanning the gap. The CDR3 region is CASSLGAASSYEQYF. In DNA, the CDR3 is TGTGCCAGCAGCTTAGGGGCGGCGAGCTCCTACGAGCAGTACTTC.

V is TRBV7-6 and J is TRBJ2-2, with 7 bases fitting TRBD1. CDR3 size: 14 residues. The V gene end was trimmed by 8 bases and the J gene end by 0 bases; junction bases not matched to a gene: 3. The V gene's germline CDR1 is SGHVS and CDR2 FNYEAQ. The CDR3 coding sequence is TGTGCCAGCGAGACAGGGCCGAACACCGGGGAGCTGTTTTTT. This encodes CASETGPNTGELFF. The variable domain in full, completed from reference TRBV7-6 and TRBJ2-2, reads GAGVSQSPRYKVTKRGQDVALRCDPISGHVSLYWYRQALGQGPEFLTYFNYEAQQDKSGLPNDRFSAERPEGSISTLTIQRTEQRDSAMYRCASETGPNTGELFFGEGSRLTVL.

The chain couples TRBV10-3 to TRBJ2-3; 14 nucleotides align to TRBD2. The V gene end was trimmed by 6 bases and the J gene end by 10 bases; junction bases not matched to a gene: 12. The CDR3 is 16 residues long. The germline V gene has CDR1 ENHRY and CDR2 SYGVKD. CDR3 sequence (DNA): TGTGCCATCAGATCGGTGGGACTAGCGGGGGTCGGAGCGCAGTATTTT. Protein sequence: CAIRSVGLAGVGAQYF.

The chain joins TRBV30 to TRBJ1-2; D is perhaps TRBD1 (5 bases). This CDR3 is 15 amino acids long. The germline V gene encodes CDR1 GTSNPN and CDR2 SVGIG (reference sequence). The V and J ends lost 2 bases and 0 bases respectively, with 13 bases between them. The CDR3 is CAWSILGPTNYGYTF. In nucleotides, the CDR3 is TGTGCCTGGAGTATTTTGGGGCCTACTAACTATGGCTACACCTTC.

The rearrangement uses TRBV6-1 and TRBJ1-2; 11 bases are shared with TRBD1. V lost 3 bases, J lost 4 bases, and 4 bases stayed unmatched. The V gene's germline CDR1 is MNHNS and CDR2 SASEGT. The CDR3 sequence is 15 residues long. This chain's CDR3 is CASSERDRGSYGYTF. CDR3 sequence (DNA): TGTGCCAGCAGTGAGAGGGACAGGGGGAGCTATGGCTACACCTTC.

This clone has a single count. V gene TRBV5-6 combines with J gene TRBJ2-1, with 10 positions matching TRBD1. V gave up 4 bases and J gave up 8 bases; unmatched junction bases: 3. CDR3 length equals 13 residues. Germline V gives CDR1 SGHDT, CDR2 YYEEEE. Here the CDR3 DNA reads TGTGCCAGCAGCAGACAGGGGGCGTATGAGCAGTTCTTC. This translates into CASSRQGAYEQFF.

The chain joins TRBV11-1 to TRBJ2-5; the match to TRBD1 covers 11 bases. The CDR3 contains 16 residues. The V gene's germline CDR1 is SGHAT and CDR2 FQDESV (reference sequence). V gave up 5 bases and J gave up 5 bases; unmatched junction bases: 10. CDR3 in amino acids: CASSAGQGAVKETQYF. CDR3 DNA: TGTGCCAGCAGCGCAGGACAGGGGGCGGTCAAGGAGACCCAGTACTTC.